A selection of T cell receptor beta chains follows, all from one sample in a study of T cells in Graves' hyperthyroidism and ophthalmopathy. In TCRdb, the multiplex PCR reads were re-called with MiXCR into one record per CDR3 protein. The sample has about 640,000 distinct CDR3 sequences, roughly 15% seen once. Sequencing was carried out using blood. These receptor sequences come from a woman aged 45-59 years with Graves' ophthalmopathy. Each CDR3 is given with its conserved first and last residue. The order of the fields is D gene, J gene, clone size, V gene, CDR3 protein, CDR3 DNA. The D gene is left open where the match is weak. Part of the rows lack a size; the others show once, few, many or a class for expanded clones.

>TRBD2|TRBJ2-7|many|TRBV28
CASSFSSGYHYEQYF
TGTGCCAGCAGTTTCTCTAGCGGGTATCACTACGAGCAGTACTTC
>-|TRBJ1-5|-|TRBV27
CASSFDHRGNQPQHF
TGTGCCAGCAGTTTTGACCACAGGGGCAATCAGCCCCAGCATTTT
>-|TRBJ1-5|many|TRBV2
CASSENARNQPQHF
TGTGCCAGCAGTGAGAATGCCCGCAATCAGCCCCAGCATTTT
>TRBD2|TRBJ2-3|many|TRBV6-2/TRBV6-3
CASSYSASGSSDTQYF
TGTGCCAGCAGTTACTCGGCTAGCGGGAGTTCAGATACGCAGTATTTT
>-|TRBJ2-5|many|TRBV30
CAWSVVDMVSETQYF
TGTGCCTGGAGTGTCGTAGACATGGTTTCGGAGACCCAGTACTTC
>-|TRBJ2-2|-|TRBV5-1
CASSLSATSGELFF
TGCGCCAGCAGCTTGTCTGCAACTTCCGGGGAGCTGTTTTTT
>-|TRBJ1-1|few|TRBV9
CASSTQGQNTEAFF
TGTGCCAGCAGCACCCAAGGCCAGAACACTGAAGCTTTCTTT
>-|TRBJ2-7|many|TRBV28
CASSLWRAEEQYF
TGTGCCAGCAGTTTATGGAGGGCGGAAGAGCAGTACTTC
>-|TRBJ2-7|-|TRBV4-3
CASSPSGTGVYEQYF
TGCGCCAGCAGCCCGTCAGGGACTGGCGTCTACGAGCAGTACTTC
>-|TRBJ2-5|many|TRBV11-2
CASSLRVSGQGQTQYF
TGTGCCAGCAGCTTAAGGGTGTCAGGCCAAGGGCAGACCCAGTACTTC
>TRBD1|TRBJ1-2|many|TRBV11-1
CASSLRTGDYGYTF
TGTGCCAGCAGCCTACGTACAGGGGACTATGGCTACACCTTC
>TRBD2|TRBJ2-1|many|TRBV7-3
CASTPPPSGRYNEQFF
TGTGCCAGCACCCCACCCCCCAGCGGGAGGTACAATGAGCAGTTCTTC
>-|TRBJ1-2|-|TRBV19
CASSIEGTEGGYTF
TGTGCCAGTAGTATAGAGGGGACGGAGGGTGGCTACACCTTC
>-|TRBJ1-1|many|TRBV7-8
CASSRLGVGRMNTEAFF
TGTGCCAGCAGCCGGCTGGGGGTGGGTCGGATGAACACTGAAGCTTTCTTT
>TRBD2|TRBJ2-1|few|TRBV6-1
CASSSRRTSGTYNEQFF
TGTGCCAGCAGTTCCCGTAGGACTAGCGGGACCTACAATGAGCAGTTCTTC
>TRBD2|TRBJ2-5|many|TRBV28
CASSSYGGGGRETQYF
TGTGCCAGCAGTTCCTATGGCGGGGGGGGAAGAGAGACCCAGTACTTC
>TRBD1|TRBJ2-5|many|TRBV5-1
CASSLARDRQETQYF
TGCGCCAGCAGCTTGGCCCGGGACAGGCAAGAGACCCAGTACTTC
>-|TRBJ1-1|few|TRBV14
CASSQELIGAFF
TGTGCCAGCAGCCAAGAGCTGATTGGAGCTTTCTTT
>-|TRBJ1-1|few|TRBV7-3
CASSLKSGAQGSTNTEAFF
TGTGCCAGCAGCTTAAAGTCCGGGGCGCAGGGGTCGACGAACACTGAAGCTTTCTTT
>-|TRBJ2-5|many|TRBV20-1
CSAGKTRGAETQYF
TGCAGTGCTGGGAAGACAAGAGGGGCAGAGACCCAGTACTTC
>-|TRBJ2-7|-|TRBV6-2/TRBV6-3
CASSYSIPPFGLYEQYF
TGTGCCAGCAGTTACTCGATACCCCCCTTTGGTCTCTACGAGCAGTACTTC
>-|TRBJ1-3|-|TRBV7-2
CASSLDGGLSGNTIYF
TGTGCCAGCAGCCTGGACGGGGGACTTTCCGGAAACACCATATATTTT
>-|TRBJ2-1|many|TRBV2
CASMRVELEQFF
TGTGCCAGCATGAGAGTAGAGCTTGAGCAGTTCTTC
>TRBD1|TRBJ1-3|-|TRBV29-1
CSAGQGAEDTIYF
TGCAGCGCAGGACAGGGGGCGGAGGACACCATATATTTT
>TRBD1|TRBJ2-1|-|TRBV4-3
CASSQMGQGALYEQFF
TGCGCCAGCAGCCAAATGGGACAGGGGGCTTTGTATGAGCAGTTCTTC
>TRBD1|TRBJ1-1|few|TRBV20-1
CSATHRGSTEAFF
TGCAGTGCTACCCACAGGGGTAGCACTGAAGCTTTCTTT
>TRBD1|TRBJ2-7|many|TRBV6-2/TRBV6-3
CASAGQEYYEQYF
TGTGCCAGCGCAGGACAGGAGTACTACGAGCAGTACTTC
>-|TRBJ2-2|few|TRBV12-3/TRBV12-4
CASSSGTPHTGELFF
TGTGCCAGCAGCTCCGGGACACCTCACACCGGGGAGCTGTTTTTT
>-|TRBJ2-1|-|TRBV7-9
CASSSRKETLAYEQFF
TGTGCCAGCAGCTCACGAAAGGAGACACTAGCCTATGAGCAGTTCTTC
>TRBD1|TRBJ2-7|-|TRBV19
CASSTLDRASYEQYF
TGTGCCAGTAGTACGTTGGACAGGGCGTCCTACGAGCAGTACTTC
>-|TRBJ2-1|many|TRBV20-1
CSASRELSYNEQFF
TGCAGTGCTAGTCGTGAGCTCTCCTACAATGAGCAGTTCTTC
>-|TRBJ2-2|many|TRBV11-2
CASRADRSPRELFF
TGTGCCAGCAGAGCCGACAGGTCCCCCCGGGAGCTGTTTTTT
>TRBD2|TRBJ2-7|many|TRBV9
CASSVGLAGVPSYEQYF
TGTGCCAGCAGCGTAGGGCTAGCGGGAGTTCCCTCCTACGAGCAGTACTTC
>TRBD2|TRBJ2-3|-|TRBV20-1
CSALLARAADTQYF
TGCAGTGCCTTACTAGCGAGAGCAGCAGATACGCAGTATTTT
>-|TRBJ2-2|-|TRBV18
CASSRLDRDYTNTGELFF
TGTGCCAGCTCACGATTGGACAGGGACTACACGAACACCGGGGAGCTGTTTTTT
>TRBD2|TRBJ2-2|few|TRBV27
CASSLGTSGRVNTGELFF
TGTGCCAGCAGTTTAGGGACTAGCGGGAGGGTGAACACCGGGGAGCTGTTTTTT
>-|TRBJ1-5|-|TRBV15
CATSRDEQGNQPQHF
TGTGCCACCAGCAGAGATGAACAGGGCAATCAGCCCCAGCATTTT